The next 29 T cell receptor beta chains were all read from a single sample in a study of CD8+CD57+ T cells in acquired aplastic anemia. Genomic DNA acted as the template from which TCR beta VDJ combination and CDR3 sequence profiling were carried out. TCRdb called the reads again in MiXCR, with one record for every CDR3 protein. The profile shows around 180,000 distinct CDR3 sequences, around three fifths of them singletons. Sequencing input: sorted CD4+, CD8+, or CD8+CD57+ T cells (not recorded which) from PBMCs. These TCRs come from a human donor with severe aplastic anemia or a healthy control (not recorded which).

This chain joins TRBV30 and TRBJ1-5, with a weak D call TRBD1 (6 bases). From germline, CDR1 is GTSNPN and CDR2 SVGIG (reference sequence). Trimming cost V 2 bases and J 4 bases, with 6 bases left between them. This CDR3 is 12 amino acids long. CDR3 sequence reads: CAWSRGNQPQHF. For the CDR3, the DNA is TGTGCCTGGAGTAGGGGGAATCAGCCCCAGCATTTT.

The rearrangement uses TRBV7-3 and TRBJ2-1, with TRBD2 identical over 8 bases. Trimming at V came to 2 bases and at J to 10 bases, leaving 13 bases not matched to a gene. Germline V lookup: CDR1 SGHTA, CDR2 FQGTGA. The CDR3 has 16 amino acids. The CDR3 DNA is TGTGCCAGCAGCTTAGGGAGGAATAGCGGGGCCTTGGAGCAGTTCTTC. As protein: CASSLGRNSGALEQFF.

The table lists this clonotype with a count of one. The chain joins TRBV7-8 to TRBJ2-3, with 8 bases identical to TRBD2. Germline V gives CDR1 SGHVS, CDR2 FQNEAQ. There are 18 residues in the CDR3. Trimming took 3 bases from V and 7 from J; bases not matched to a gene: 18. The CDR3 protein is CASSFTLRGGGLMNTQYF. The CDR3 DNA is TGTGCCAGCAGCTTTACCCTCCGGGGGGGGGGGCTCATGAATACGCAGTATTTT.

About this clonotype: No conserved phenylalanine or tryptophan ends this CDR3, so it is likely a read error. This chain links TRBV5-4 with TRBJ2-7; D uncertain. CDR3 size: 13 residues. Germline assignment: CDR1 SGHNT and CDR2 YYREEE (reference sequence). Deletions cut 1 base from V and 2 bases from J, with 7 bases between. The CDR3 sequence: CASSLYGPYEQYS. CDR3 bases: TGTGCCAGCAGCTTGTACGGTCCCTACGAGCAGTACTCC.

The gene calls are TRBV20-1 and TRBJ2-5, with 15 nucleotides matching TRBD2. J was trimmed by 5 bases and V by 3 bases; bases with no gene match: 10. There are 17 residues in the CDR3. Germline V gene data show CDR1 as DFQATT and CDR2 as SNEGSKA (reference sequence). CDR3 protein: CSASTGTSGRQYETQYF. In nucleotides, the CDR3 is TGCAGTGCTAGCACCGGGACTAGCGGGAGGCAATACGAGACCCAGTACTTC.

DNA for the CDR3: TGCAGTGCTAAAACAGGGACTAGCGGGGGGGCAGATGAGCAGTTCTTC. Protein sequence: CSAKTGTSGGADEQFF. J is TRBJ2-1 and V is TRBV20-1; 16 nucleotides match TRBD2. V trimming: 4 bases; J trimming: 8 bases; junction bases outside the gene matches: 8. The germline CDR1 and CDR2 sequences are DFQATT and SNEGSKA (reference sequence). This CDR3 region has 16 residues.

To note about this clonotype: A junction boundary mismatches the germline segment, possibly from a read error. The gene calls are TRBV7-9 and TRBJ2-2; TRBD2 agrees at 10 bases. The CDR3 has 17 residues. Per germline, CDR1 SEHNR and CDR2 FQNEAQ (reference sequence). The CDR3 DNA is TGTGCCAGCAGCTTGGGGACTAGCGAGGGGTACACTGGGGAGCTGTTTTTT. This sequence encodes CASSLGTSEGYTGELFF.

This clonotype was seen repeatedly, ten times or more. V usage is TRBV6-1 and J usage is TRBJ2-6; D is uncertain. Germline lookup yields CDR1 MNHNS and CDR2 SASEGT. V was shortened by 5 bases and J by 0 bases, with 8 bases between the two germline ends. The CDR3 length is 15 residues. CDR3 nucleotide sequence: TGTGCCAGCAGTCCAGATGTCTCTGGGGCCAACGTCCTGACTTTC. This sequence encodes CASSPDVSGANVLTF.

The count of this clonotype is one. The chain carries TRBV7-9 and TRBJ2-4; no clear D gene. Trimming took off 2 bases at V and 0 bases at J, with 8 bases between the two ends. Germline-derived CDR1 and CDR2 are SEHNR and FQNEAQ (reference sequence). CDR3 length: 15 amino acids. CDR3 in DNA: TGTGCCAGCAGCTTAACGGGTAAAGCCAAAAACATTCAGTACTTC. The encoded protein is CASSLTGKAKNIQYF.

The CDR3 protein is CSGWDYSYEQYF. CDR3 DNA: TGCAGCGGGTGGGACTACTCCTACGAGCAGTACTTC. This chain uses TRBV29-1 with TRBJ2-7; 7 positions match TRBD2. The germline V gene encodes CDR1 SQVTM and CDR2 ANQGSEA. With 7 bases clipped from V and 0 bases from J, the junction kept 3 bases outside the gene matches. The CDR3 contains 12 residues.

This chain uses TRBV7-8 with TRBJ2-7, with 12 bases identical to TRBD1. V shed 5 bases and J 4 bases; nucleotides not matched to a gene: 9. CDR3 size: 16 residues. Per germline, CDR1 SGHVS and CDR2 FQNEAQ. CDR3 sequence reads: CASSPTGTGGKYEQYF. The CDR3 coding sequence is TGTGCCAGCAGCCCCACCGGGACAGGGGGCAAGTACGAGCAGTACTTC.

The chain employs TRBV2 and TRBJ2-1; no clear D gene. Germline CDR1 and CDR2: SNHLY and FYNNEI. CDR3 length: 11 amino acids. V dropped 7 bases and J dropped 5 bases, with 6 bases sitting between them. The CDR3, as DNA: TGTGCCAGCACCGACAACAATGAGCAGTTCTTC. Translating it yields CASTDNNEQFF.

The genes are TRBV10-3 and TRBJ1-2, with 9 nucleotides matching TRBD1. The CDR3 consists of 13 residues. With V trimmed by 4 bases and J by 6 bases, 3 bases remained unmatched. Germline V gene sequence: CDR1 ENHRY, CDR2 SYGVKD. The CDR3 nucleotides read TGTGCCATCAGTGGTACAGGGGGCAATGGCTACACCTTC. Translated: CAISGTGGNGYTF.

The chain carries TRBV4-3 and TRBJ2-7; D call uncertain. Germline values: CDR1 LGHNA, CDR2 YSLEER. The CDR3 is made up of 13 amino acids. V lost 0 bases and J 3 bases, leaving 6 bases between the germline ends. The CDR3, as DNA: TGCGCCAGCAGCCAAGAATCTGACTACGAGCAGTACTTC. Its protein product is CASSQESDYEQYF.

V is TRBV25-1 and J is TRBJ2-3, with D perhaps TRBD1 (5 bases). V lost 6 bases and J 0 bases, leaving 13 bases between the germline ends. The germline gives CDR1 MGHDK, CDR2 SYGVNS. The CDR3 totals 15 residues. The CDR3 region has the DNA TGTGCCAGCAGCCCCACAGGAGCTAGCACAGATACGCAGTATTTT. It yields the protein CASSPTGASTDTQYF.

This clonotype was detected ten times or more. The V gene is TRBV6-1, the J gene TRBJ1-1; D gene ambiguous. Deletions cut 2 bases from V and 6 bases from J, with 13 bases between. Germline V lookup: CDR1 MNHNS, CDR2 SASEGT. The CDR3 contains 14 residues. The CDR3 spells CASSERRVGAEAFF. The CDR3 bases are TGTGCCAGCAGTGAAAGGAGGGTGGGCGCTGAAGCTTTCTTT.

V gene TRBV7-2 combines with J gene TRBJ2-7; D is perhaps TRBD1 or TRBD2 (5 bases each). This CDR3 is 11 amino acids long. Trimming took off 7 bases at V and 8 bases at J, with 12 bases between the two ends. Looked up from germline, CDR1 is SGHTA and CDR2 is FQGNSA. In DNA, the CDR3 is TGTGCCAGCAACTCTCTGGGACAGCAGTACTTC. It specifies CASNSLGQQYF.

This clonotype was counted ten times or more. CDR3: CSAPLDRAYNSPLHF. CDR3 sequence (DNA): TGCAGTGCTCCACTCGATAGGGCCTATAATTCACCCCTCCACTTT. The V and J genes are TRBV20-1 and TRBJ1-6; D gene unclear. CDR1 is DFQATT and CDR2 is SNEGSKA in the germline V gene (reference sequence). The CDR3 has 15 amino acids. V lost 5 bases, J lost 2 bases, and 13 bases lay in between.

This clonotype was seen only once. The chain uses TRBV20-1 and TRBJ2-7; no clear D. There are 12 residues in the CDR3. Germline loops: CDR1 DFQATT, CDR2 SNEGSKA (reference sequence). V dropped 5 bases and J dropped 3 bases, with 11 bases sitting between them. The CDR3 region has the DNA TGCAGTGCTCCGACACTTCTCTACGAGCAGTACTTC. Residues: CSAPTLLYEQYF.

This clonotype was seen a few times. The chain has TRBV10-3 and TRBJ2-1; 14 nucleotides match TRBD2. Germline lookup yields CDR1 ENHRY and CDR2 SYGVKD. Trimming at V came to 4 bases and at J to 5 bases, leaving 4 bases not matched to a gene. The CDR3 totals 16 residues. The CDR3 here is CAISVGLAGGDNEQFF. The DNA of the CDR3 is TGTGCCATCAGTGTTGGACTAGCGGGAGGTGACAATGAGCAGTTCTTC.

V usage is TRBV24-1 and J usage is TRBJ1-5; 7 bases match TRBD1. Germline CDR1 KGHDR, CDR2 SFDVKD. Germline trimming cut 2 bases from V and 6 bases from J; bases unmatched to any gene: 6. The CDR3 is 15 residues long. The CDR3 DNA reads TGTGCCACCAGTGATTCGACAGGGTACGGTCAGCCCCAGCATTTT. Its protein product is CATSDSTGYGQPQHF.

The chain joins TRBV30 to TRBJ1-2; weak D call: TRBD1 (5 bases). V was pared by 2 bases and J by 6 bases, with 13 bases between. The CDR3 contains 13 residues. Germline-derived CDR1 and CDR2 are GTSNPN and SVGIG (reference sequence). CDR3 DNA: TGTGCCTGGAGTTCTCAGGGACTGGATGGCTACACCTTC. Protein: CAWSSQGLDGYTF.

The chain couples TRBV24-1 to TRBJ2-3, with D perhaps TRBD2 (5 bases). The ends were cut back, 7 bases at V and 5 bases at J, with 12 bases in the middle. This CDR3 region has 13 residues. In germline, CDR1 is KGHDR, CDR2 SFDVKD. The CDR3 nucleotides read TGTGCCACCAGCACTAGAGCAGTAGATACGCAGTATTTT. As protein: CATSTRAVDTQYF.

V usage is TRBV9 and J usage is TRBJ2-1; 8 bases are a match to TRBD2. The germline V gene has CDR1 SGDLS and CDR2 YYNGEE. The CDR3 covers 15 residues. V lost 0 bases and J lost 6; bases outside the gene matches: 5. Here the CDR3 DNA reads TGTGCCAGCAGCGTAGCTGAAGGACTAGCCAATGAGCAGTTCTTC. Translating it yields CASSVAEGLANEQFF.

The chain is built from TRBV25-1 and TRBJ2-5; D perhaps matches TRBD2 (6 bases). The V and J ends lost 2 bases and 7 bases respectively, with 14 bases between them. There are 14 residues in the CDR3. Germline lookup yields CDR1 MGHDK and CDR2 SYGVNS. The CDR3 loop is CASSERGFGGTQYF. In DNA, the CDR3 is TGTGCCAGCAGTGAACGGGGGTTCGGGGGGACCCAGTACTTC.

This clonotype was seen once. The CDR3 DNA is TGTGCCACCAGCGGAATAGGGGGTTCTACCCAGTACTTC. Translating gives CATSGIGGSTQYF. The chain joins TRBV15 to TRBJ2-5; possibly TRBD1 for D (6 bases). Germline V gives CDR1 LNHNV, CDR2 YYDKDF (reference sequence). There are 13 residues in the CDR3. Trimming cost V 5 bases and J 8 bases, with 15 bases left between them.

A remark on this clonotype: A read error may produce the germline difference seen at one junction end. The chain uses TRBV2 and TRBJ2-7; perhaps D is TRBD1 or TRBD2 (5 bases each). The germline CDR1 and CDR2 sequences are SNHLY and FYNNEI. This CDR3 spans 12 amino acids. CDR3 in amino acids: CASSVRGHEQCF. The DNA for the CDR3 is TGTGCCAGCAGTGTGAGGGGCCACGAGCAGTGCTTC.

This chain links TRBV24-1 with TRBJ2-1; possible D gene TRBD1, 5 bases. Germline lookup yields CDR1 KGHDR and CDR2 SFDVKD. CDR3 length: 17 amino acids. V dropped 3 bases and J dropped 1 base, with 15 bases sitting between them. In DNA, the CDR3 is TGTGCCACCAGTGATCTTCGACAGCCTGAATCCTACAATGAGCAGTTCTTC. Protein: CATSDLRQPESYNEQFF.

Details on this clonotype: The final CDR3 position lacks the conserved phenylalanine or tryptophan, pointing to a likely read error. The V and J genes are TRBV6-4 and TRBJ1-1; tentatively, D is TRBD1 (6 bases). This CDR3 has 12 residues. Germline V gene data show CDR1 as MRHNA and CDR2 as SNTAGT. This CDR3 is CGRRGNYTEAFL. The CDR3 DNA follows: TGTGGGCGGAGGGGGAATTACACTGAAGCTTTCCTT.